Below, 8 T cell receptor beta chains from the same sample are listed, as sequenced in a study of blood T cell repertoires in COVID-19. Measured with immunoSEQ multiplex PCR; TCRdb has only the in-frame clones, and not every one. There are 98,000 or so clones in the sample; around 86% occur only once, and roughly 15% lies in the top ten. Sequencing was performed on peripheral blood. The receptor source for this set is a middle-aged man with acute or convalescent COVID-19.

This clone has just one count. This chain joins TRBV29-1 and TRBJ2-7, with D possibly matching TRBD1 (7 bases). V shed 1 base and J shed 6 bases, with 13 bases lying between them. The CDR3 totals 13 residues. Germline V gene lookup returns CDR1 SQVTM and CDR2 ANQGSEA. In nucleotides, the CDR3 is TGCAGCGTTGAAGCCCCAGGGGGGAGCGAGCAGTACTTC. Protein product: CSVEAPGGSEQYF.

The rearrangement uses TRBV6-1 and TRBJ1-2; D perhaps matches TRBD1 (5 bases). V was clipped by 0 bases and J by 7 bases, with 12 bases between them. The CDR3 runs to 14 residues. The germline CDR1 and CDR2 sequences are MNHNS and SASEGT. This CDR3 is CASSEAGRVGGYTF. DNA of the CDR3: TGTGCCAGCAGTGAAGCGGGCAGGGTCGGTGGCTACACCTTC.

The chain recombines TRBV24-1 with TRBJ2-1; TRBD2 matches at 14 bases. The ends lost 4 bases at V and 3 bases at J; junction bases unmatched: 10. Germline values: CDR1 KGHDR, CDR2 SFDVKD. The CDR3 is 19 residues long. CDR3: CATSEPSGTSGSNYNEQFF. The CDR3 region has the DNA TGTGCCACCAGTGAGCCCTCGGGGACTAGCGGGAGTAACTACAATGAGCAGTTCTTC.

This clone has just a few counts. The chain uses TRBV14 and TRBJ2-7; no firm D call. This CDR3 region has 12 residues. CDR1 SGHDN and CDR2 FVKESK come from the germline V gene. V lost 2 bases and J 2 bases, leaving 4 bases between the germline ends. CDR3 region: CASSQTAYEQYF. In DNA form, the CDR3 reads TGTGCCAGCAGCCAAACAGCCTACGAGCAGTACTTC.

The rearrangement links TRBV25-1 to TRBJ1-2; the match to TRBD1 covers 9 bases. The CDR3 is 16 amino acids. Unmatched junction bases numbered 11, after V lost 4 bases and J lost 5 bases. CDR1 and CDR2 from the germline V gene are MGHDK and SYGVNS. The CDR3 is CASSGLGTGIKYGYTF. DNA of the CDR3: TGTGCCAGCAGTGGGCTCGGGACAGGGATTAAGTATGGCTACACCTTC.

This chain joins TRBV7-2 and TRBJ2-7, with TRBD1 matching over 9 bases. There are 15 residues in the CDR3. V lost 5 bases to trimming and J lost 5 bases; unmatched junction nucleotides: 10. CDR1 and CDR2 from the germline V gene are SGHTA and FQGNSA. The chain's CDR3 is CASSPPGTGFHEQYF. The CDR3 DNA is TGTGCCAGCAGCCCGCCCGGGACAGGGTTCCACGAGCAGTACTTC.

There are a few counts of this clone. The chain uses TRBV5-1 and TRBJ2-1; TRBD2 might be the D (6 bases). The CDR3 is 18 amino acids. Germline lookup yields CDR1 SGHRS and CDR2 YFSETQ. Deletions cut 0 bases from V and 7 bases from J, with 23 bases between. CDR3 DNA sequence: TGCGCCAGCAGCTTGGGGCTAGCCGTTAACCCTCGGGGGAATGAGCAGTTCTTC. Amino acids: CASSLGLAVNPRGNEQFF.

The chain uses TRBV5-6 and TRBJ2-5; 11 nucleotides match TRBD2. Germline values: CDR1 SGHDT, CDR2 YYEEEE. With V trimmed by 3 bases and J by 5 bases, 9 bases remained unmatched. This CDR3 is 16 amino acids long. This CDR3 reads CASSSLTSGVEETQYF. The CDR3 DNA reads TGTGCCAGCAGCTCCTTGACTAGCGGGGTTGAGGAGACCCAGTACTTC.